Following are 19 T cell receptor beta chains from one sample sequenced in a study of neurological immune-mediated disorders. TCRdb reprocessed the 5' RACE reads with MiXCR, giving one entry per CDR3 protein. The table records 80,000 or so distinct CDR3 sequences, roughly 10% of them present only once. Sequencing was carried out using PBMCs. The source is a man aged 45-65 years in good health.

Many counts were recorded for this clonotype. This sequence joins TRBV5-6 and TRBJ1-2; a possible D gene is TRBD1 (6 bases). The CDR3 runs 15 residues. V was clipped by 1 base and J by 4 bases, with 14 bases between them. The V gene's germline CDR1 is SGHDT and CDR2 YYEEEE. CDR3 DNA sequence: TGTGCCAGCAGCTTGTCTGCGGGGGCCCTCTATGGCTACACCTTC. Translated, it gives CASSLSAGALYGYTF.

This clonotype was seen ten or more times. The chain couples TRBV7-9 to TRBJ1-2, with D perhaps matching TRBD1 (5 bases). Germline CDR1 reads SEHNR; CDR2 reads FQNEAQ (reference sequence). The V end was cut by 5 bases, the J end by 6 bases, with 22 bases between. This CDR3 comprises 16 residues. The CDR3 spells CASSLPWGGGMNGYTF. The CDR3 DNA is TGTGCCAGCAGCCTCCCTTGGGGGGGGGGAATGAATGGCTACACCTTC.

This clonotype was found many times. The rearrangement joins TRBV5-1 to TRBJ2-1; 11 positions agree with TRBD1. Germline assignment: CDR1 SGHRS and CDR2 YFSETQ. The CDR3 has 14 residues. J lost 7 bases, V lost 2 bases, and 2 bases had no gene match. CDR3 nucleotides: TGCGCCAGCAGCTTCGGACAGGGGGCAAATGAGCAGTTCTTC. Amino acids: CASSFGQGANEQFF.

Ten or more counts support this clonotype. The rearrangement joins TRBV27 to TRBJ2-1, with 13 bases aligning to TRBD2. V lost 0 bases and J lost 7; bases outside the gene matches: 3. The germline CDR1 and CDR2 sequences are MNHEY and SMNVEV (reference sequence). This CDR3 region has 16 residues. Here the CDR3 reads CASSLSLTSGRNEQFF. CDR3 DNA: TGTGCCAGCAGTTTATCTCTGACTAGCGGGAGGAATGAGCAGTTCTTC.

In its sample, this clonotype was seen many times. The gene calls are TRBV9 and TRBJ2-1, with a weak D call TRBD2 (6 bases). There are 14 residues in the CDR3. V lost 3 bases and J 10 bases, leaving 17 bases between the germline ends. Germline assignment: CDR1 SGDLS and CDR2 YYNGEE. CDR3 residues: CASSGGTGRGEQFF. Here the CDR3 DNA reads TGTGCCAGCAGCGGCGGGACGGGACGAGGGGAGCAGTTCTTC.

Concerning this clonotype itself: The junction differs from germline at one of its ends, possibly a read error. The chain carries TRBV5-1 and TRBJ2-2, with D possibly TRBD1 on 6 matching bases. This CDR3 is 13 amino acids long. Per the germline V gene, CDR1 is SGHRS and CDR2 is YFSETQ. CDR3: CASGDMNTGELFF. The CDR3 DNA is TGCGCCAGCGGGGACATGAACACTGGGGAGCTGTTTTTT.

J is TRBJ1-1 and V is TRBV5-1; D gene ambiguous. Deletions cut 0 bases from V and 0 bases from J, with 18 bases between. The CDR3 runs 18 residues. Germline values: CDR1 SGHRS, CDR2 YFSETQ. CDR3: CASSLGSGGTNMNTEAFF. The CDR3, as DNA: TGCGCCAGCAGCTTGGGAAGTGGAGGAACTAACATGAACACTGAAGCTTTCTTT.

This clonotype was recorded at least ten times. This chain uses TRBV5-1 with TRBJ1-1; a possible D gene is TRBD1 (5 bases). The CDR3 loop spans 15 amino acids. Germline CDR1 is SGHRS and CDR2 is YFSETQ. The germline V and J ends were trimmed by 4 bases and 0 bases, with 13 bases remaining between them. This CDR3 reads CASSATGGMNTEAFF. For the CDR3, the DNA is TGCGCCAGCAGCGCAACCGGGGGTATGAACACTGAAGCTTTCTTT.

This clonotype was seen ten or more times. The rearrangement uses TRBV4-1 and TRBJ2-7; 9 bases line up with TRBD1. In germline, CDR1 is MGHRA, CDR2 YSYEKL. The length of the CDR3 is 16 residues. V lost 0 bases to trimming and J lost 5 bases; unmatched junction nucleotides: 8. This chain's CDR3 is CASSQDPGTGSHEQYF. The CDR3 DNA is TGCGCCAGCAGCCAAGATCCCGGGACAGGGTCCCACGAGCAGTACTTC.

This clonotype occurred many times. V is TRBV7-2 and J is TRBJ2-5; 9 bases are shared with TRBD2. V dropped 1 base and J dropped 5; count of bases not matched to a gene: 8. Germline V CDR1 and CDR2: SGHTA, FQGNSA. The CDR3 sequence is 16 residues long. CDR3 nucleotides: TGTGCCAGCAGCTTAGATGGCGGGAGGGCCCGTGAGACCCAGTACTTC. Translation gives CASSLDGGRARETQYF. The full variable domain, rest sourced from reference TRBV7-2 and TRBJ2-5, is GAGVSQSPSNKVTEKGKDVELRCDPISGHTALYWYRQSLGQGLEFLIYFQGNSAPDKSGLPSDRFSAERTGGSVSTLTIQRTQQEDSAVYLCASSLDGGRARETQYFGPGTRLLVL.

This clonotype was counted ten times or more. The chain combines TRBV10-3 with TRBJ1-1; D may be TRBD1 (5 bases). The CDR3 totals 17 residues. Germline V gives CDR1 ENHRY, CDR2 SYGVKD. V lost 2 bases to trimming and J lost 0 bases, with 16 bases between them. The CDR3 protein is CAISESSWGYMNTEAFF. Here the CDR3 DNA reads TGTGCCATCAGTGAGAGCAGCTGGGGGTATATGAACACTGAAGCTTTCTTT.

This clonotype came up many times. CDR3 nucleotide sequence: TGTGCCAGCAGTTACTCCCAGACAGGGAAATACGAGCAGTACTTC. Encoded protein: CASSYSQTGKYEQYF. The chain joins TRBV6-5 to TRBJ2-7; 7 nucleotides agree with TRBD1. This CDR3 contains 15 residues. The J segment lost 4 bases and the V segment lost 0 bases, leaving 6 bases of the junction unmatched. CDR1 and CDR2 (germline): MNHEY, SVGAGI.

Ten or more counts support this clonotype. This chain connects TRBV7-2 to TRBJ1-2, with D hard to call. In germline, CDR1 is SGHTA, CDR2 FQGNSA. V was shortened by 1 base and J by 3 bases, with 12 bases between the two germline ends. This CDR3 is built from 15 residues. The CDR3 is CASSLGTGGYYGYTF. The DNA of the CDR3 is TGTGCCAGCAGCTTAGGGACCGGTGGATACTATGGCTACACCTTC.

This clonotype has at least ten counts. The chain carries TRBV20-1 and TRBJ1-1; TRBD1 aligns across 7 bases. The length of the CDR3 is 14 residues. With 6 bases clipped from V and 0 bases from J, the junction kept 7 bases outside the gene matches. The germline gives CDR1 DFQATT, CDR2 SNEGSKA (reference sequence). The CDR3, as DNA: TGCAGTGCCTTGGACAGGATGATGAACACTGAAGCTTTCTTT. Translating it yields CSALDRMMNTEAFF.

In this sample, this clonotype turned up many times. For the CDR3, the DNA is TGTGCCAGCCGAACTCAGGGACGGGAGGGTCCAACCGGGGAGCTGTTTTTT. It yields the protein CASRTQGREGPTGELFF. This chain joins TRBV7-2 and TRBJ2-2; 8 bases are a match to TRBD2. The CDR3 is 17 residues long. V shed 8 bases and J 5 bases; nucleotides not matched to a gene: 16. CDR1 SGHTA and CDR2 FQGNSA come from the germline V gene.

The gene calls are TRBV2 and TRBJ1-4; weak D call: TRBD1 (6 bases). In germline, CDR1 is SNHLY, CDR2 FYNNEI. Trimming removed 8 bases from V and 4 bases from J, with 11 bases in between. The CDR3 consists of 13 residues. CDR3 loop: CASVDSGNEKLFF. The CDR3 DNA is TGTGCCAGCGTGGACAGTGGTAATGAAAAACTGTTTTTT.

This clonotype was seen ten or more times. The chain is built from TRBV5-1 and TRBJ2-5, with D perhaps given as TRBD1 or TRBD2 (6 bases each). V was shortened by 0 bases and J by 4 bases, with 19 bases between the two germline ends. Germline CDR1 reads SGHRS; CDR2 reads YFSETQ. The CDR3 extends over 17 amino acids. The CDR3 loop reads CASSLEVGGLRGETQYF. Here the CDR3 DNA reads TGCGCCAGCAGCTTGGAAGTCGGGGGCTTGCGAGGAGAGACCCAGTACTTC.

The V gene is TRBV12-3 or TRBV12-4, the J gene TRBJ2-2, with TRBD1 matching 12 bases. The J segment lost 7 bases and the V segment lost 7 bases, leaving 13 bases of the junction unmatched. The CDR3 is 17 amino acids. This CDR3 reads CASIFSRDRGQCGELFF. The CDR3 bases are TGTGCCAGCATCTTTTCCCGGGACAGGGGGCAGTGCGGGGAGCTGTTTTTT.

This clonotype came up many times. V is TRBV3-1 and J is TRBJ2-3; the D is unclear. The ends were cut back, 4 bases at V and 10 bases at J, with 15 bases in the middle. This CDR3 is built from 13 residues. Germline V CDR1 and CDR2: LGHDT, YNNKEL (reference sequence). CDR3 sequence: CASSLSSAVAQYF. In nucleotides, the CDR3 is TGTGCCAGCAGCCTCAGTTCGGCGGTGGCGCAGTATTTT.